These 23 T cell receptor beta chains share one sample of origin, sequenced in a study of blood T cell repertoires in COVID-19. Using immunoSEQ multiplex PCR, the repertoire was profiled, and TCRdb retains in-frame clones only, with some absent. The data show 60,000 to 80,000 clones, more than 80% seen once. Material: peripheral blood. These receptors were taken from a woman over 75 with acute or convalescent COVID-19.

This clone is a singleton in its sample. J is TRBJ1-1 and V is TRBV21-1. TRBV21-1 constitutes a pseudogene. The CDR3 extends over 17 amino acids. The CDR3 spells CASSKSRSGLMNTEAFF. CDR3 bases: TGTGCCAGCAGCAAGTCCCGGAGCGGGCTTATGAACACTGAAGCTTTCTTT.

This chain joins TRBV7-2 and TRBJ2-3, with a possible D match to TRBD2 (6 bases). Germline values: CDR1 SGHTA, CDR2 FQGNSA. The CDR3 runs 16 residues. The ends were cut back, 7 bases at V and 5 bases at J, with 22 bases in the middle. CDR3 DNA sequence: TGTGCCAGCAATCTCGGAGGGGTCGGGCCTAGAGATACGCAGTATTTT. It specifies CASNLGGVGPRDTQYF. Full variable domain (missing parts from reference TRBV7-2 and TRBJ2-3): GAGVSQSPSNKVTEKGKDVELRCDPISGHTALYWYRQSLGQGLEFLIYFQGNSAPDKSGLPSDRFSAERTGGSVSTLTIQRTQQEDSAVYLCASNLGGVGPRDTQYFGPGTRLTVL.

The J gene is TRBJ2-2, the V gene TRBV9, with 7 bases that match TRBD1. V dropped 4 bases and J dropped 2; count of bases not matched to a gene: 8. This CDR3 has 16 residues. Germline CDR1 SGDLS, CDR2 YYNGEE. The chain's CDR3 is CASSTPTGPNTGELFF. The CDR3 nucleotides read TGTGCCAGCAGCACCCCGACAGGGCCAAACACCGGGGAGCTGTTTTTT.

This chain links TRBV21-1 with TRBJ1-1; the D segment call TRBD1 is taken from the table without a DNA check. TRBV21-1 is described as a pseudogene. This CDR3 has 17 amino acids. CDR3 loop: CASSTNPETGKNTEAFF. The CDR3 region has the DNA TGTGCCAGCAGCACAAACCCCGAGACAGGGAAGAACACTGAAGCTTTCTTT.

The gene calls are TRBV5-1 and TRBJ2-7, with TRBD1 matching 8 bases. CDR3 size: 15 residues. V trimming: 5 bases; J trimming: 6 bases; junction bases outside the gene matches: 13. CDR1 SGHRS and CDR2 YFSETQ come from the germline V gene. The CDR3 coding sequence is TGCGCCAGCAGTAAAGGACAGGGAGTTTTTTTCGAGCAGTACTTC. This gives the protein CASSKGQGVFFEQYF. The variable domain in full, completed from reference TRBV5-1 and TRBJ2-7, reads KAGVTQTPRYLIKTRGQQVTLSCSPISGHRSVSWYQQTPGQGLQFLFEYFSETQRNKGNFPGRFSGRQFSNSRSEMNVSTLELGDSALYLCASSKGQGVFFEQYFGPGTRLTVT.

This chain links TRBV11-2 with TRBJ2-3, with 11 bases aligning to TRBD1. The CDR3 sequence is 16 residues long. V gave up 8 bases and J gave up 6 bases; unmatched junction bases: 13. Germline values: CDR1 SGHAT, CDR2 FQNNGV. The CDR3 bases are TGTGCCAGCCTACCCCCGGGACAGGGGGTTTGGGATACGCAGTATTTT. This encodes CASLPPGQGVWDTQYF.

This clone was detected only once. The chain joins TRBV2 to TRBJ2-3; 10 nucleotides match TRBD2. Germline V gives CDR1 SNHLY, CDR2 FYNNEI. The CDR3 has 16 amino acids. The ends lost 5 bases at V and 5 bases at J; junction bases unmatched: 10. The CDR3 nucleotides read TGTGCCAGCAGTTGGACTAGCGGAGATATGGGAGATACGCAGTATTTT. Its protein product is CASSWTSGDMGDTQYF.

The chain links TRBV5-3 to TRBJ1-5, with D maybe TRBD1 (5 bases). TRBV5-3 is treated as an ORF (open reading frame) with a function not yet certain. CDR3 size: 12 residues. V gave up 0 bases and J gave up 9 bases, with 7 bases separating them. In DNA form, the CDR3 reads TGTGCCAGAAGCTTGGCGGGGGGGCCCCAGCATTTT. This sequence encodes CARSLAGGPQHF.

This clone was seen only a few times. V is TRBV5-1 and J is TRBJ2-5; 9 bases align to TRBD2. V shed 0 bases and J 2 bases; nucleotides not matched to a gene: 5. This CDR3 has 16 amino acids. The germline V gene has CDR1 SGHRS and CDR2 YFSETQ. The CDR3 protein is CASSLAGLAGQETQYF. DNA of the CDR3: TGCGCCAGCAGCTTGGCCGGGCTAGCGGGACAAGAGACCCAGTACTTC.

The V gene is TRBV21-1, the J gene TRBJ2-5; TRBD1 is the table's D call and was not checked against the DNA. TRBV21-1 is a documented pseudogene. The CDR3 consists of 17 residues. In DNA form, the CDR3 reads TGTGCCAGCAGGGGGACAGCCTTCGGGGGATACCAAGAGACCCAGTACTTC. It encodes CASRGTAFGGYQETQYF.

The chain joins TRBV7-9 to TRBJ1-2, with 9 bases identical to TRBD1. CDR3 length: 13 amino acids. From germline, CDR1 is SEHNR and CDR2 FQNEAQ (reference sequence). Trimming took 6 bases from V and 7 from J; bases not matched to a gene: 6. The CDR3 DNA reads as TGTGCCAGCAGAGCTACAGGGGGCAGTGGCTACACCTTC. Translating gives CASRATGGSGYTF.

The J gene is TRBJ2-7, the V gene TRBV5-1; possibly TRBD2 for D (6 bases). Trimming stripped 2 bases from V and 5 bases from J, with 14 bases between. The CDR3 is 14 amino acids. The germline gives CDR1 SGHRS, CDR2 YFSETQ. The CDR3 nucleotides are TGCGCCAGCAGCTTCGGGCCCTCGGGGGACGAGCAGTACTTC. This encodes CASSFGPSGDEQYF.

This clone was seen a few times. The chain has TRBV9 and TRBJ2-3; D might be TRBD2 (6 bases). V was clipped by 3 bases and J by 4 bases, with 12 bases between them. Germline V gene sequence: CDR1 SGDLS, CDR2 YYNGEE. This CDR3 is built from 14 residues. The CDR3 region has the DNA TGTGCCAGCAGCGCCGGGGGTTGGGCAGATACGCAGTATTTT. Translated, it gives CASSAGGWADTQYF.

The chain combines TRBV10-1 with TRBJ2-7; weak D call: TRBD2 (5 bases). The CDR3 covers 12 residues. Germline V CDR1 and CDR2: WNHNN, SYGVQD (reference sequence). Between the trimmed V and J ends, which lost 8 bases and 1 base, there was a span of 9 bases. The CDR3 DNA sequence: TGCGCCAGCGGTAGCGTTTCCTACGAGCAGTACTTC. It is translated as CASGSVSYEQYF.

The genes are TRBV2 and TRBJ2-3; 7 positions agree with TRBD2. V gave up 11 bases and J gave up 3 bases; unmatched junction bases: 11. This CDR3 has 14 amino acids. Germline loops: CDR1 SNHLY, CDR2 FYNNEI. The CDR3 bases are TGTGCCTGCGATTTTGCGGGAGTGACAGATACGCAGTATTTT. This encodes CACDFAGVTDTQYF. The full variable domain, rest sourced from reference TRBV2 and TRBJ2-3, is EPEVTQTPSHQVTQMGQEVILRCVPISNHLYFYWYRQILGQKVEFLVSFYNNEISEKSEIFDDQFSVERPDGSNFTLKIRSTKLEDSAMYFCACDFAGVTDTQYFGPGTRLTVL.

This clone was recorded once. The CDR3 DNA reads as TGTGCCAGCAGTTCAGGTTCCCCTTATGGCTACACCTTC. Translation: CASSSGSPYGYTF. The chain combines TRBV5-6 with TRBJ1-2; D gene uncertain. Per the germline V gene, CDR1 is SGHDT and CDR2 is YYEEEE. The ends were cut back, 5 bases at V and 5 bases at J, with 13 bases in the middle. There are 13 residues in the CDR3.

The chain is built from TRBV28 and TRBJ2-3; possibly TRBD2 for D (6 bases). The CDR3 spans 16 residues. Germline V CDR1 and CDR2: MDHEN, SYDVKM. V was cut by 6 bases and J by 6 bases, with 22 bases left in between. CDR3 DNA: TGTGCCAGCAGCGGGGGTGGTTTAATGAGTCGGGATACGCAGTATTTT. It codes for CASSGGGLMSRDTQYF.

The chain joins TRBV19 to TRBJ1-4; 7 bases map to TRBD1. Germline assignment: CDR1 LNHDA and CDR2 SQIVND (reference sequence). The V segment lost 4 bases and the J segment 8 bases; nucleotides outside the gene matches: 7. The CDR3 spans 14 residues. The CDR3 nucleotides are TGTGCCAGTAGTACTGACAGGGAAGTGGAAAAACTGTTTTTT. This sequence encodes CASSTDREVEKLFF.

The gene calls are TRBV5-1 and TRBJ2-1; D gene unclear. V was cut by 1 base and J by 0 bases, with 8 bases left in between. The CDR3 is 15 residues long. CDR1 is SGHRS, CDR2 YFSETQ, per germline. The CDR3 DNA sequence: TGCGCCAGCAGCTTGAGATTTAGCTCCTACAATGAGCAGTTCTTC. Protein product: CASSLRFSSYNEQFF.

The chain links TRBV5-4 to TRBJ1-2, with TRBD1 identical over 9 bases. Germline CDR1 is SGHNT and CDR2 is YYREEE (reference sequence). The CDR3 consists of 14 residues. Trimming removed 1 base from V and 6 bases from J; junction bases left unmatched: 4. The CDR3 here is CASSLWDRVDGYTF. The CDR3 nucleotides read TGTGCCAGCAGCTTGTGGGACAGGGTGGATGGCTACACCTTC.

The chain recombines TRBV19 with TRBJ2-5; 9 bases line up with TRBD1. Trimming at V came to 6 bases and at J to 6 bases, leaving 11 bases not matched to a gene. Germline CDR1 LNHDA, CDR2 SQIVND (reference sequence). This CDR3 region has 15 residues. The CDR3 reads CASRSRDRVRKTQYF. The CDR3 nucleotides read TGTGCCAGTAGATCCCGGGACAGGGTAAGGAAGACCCAGTACTTC.

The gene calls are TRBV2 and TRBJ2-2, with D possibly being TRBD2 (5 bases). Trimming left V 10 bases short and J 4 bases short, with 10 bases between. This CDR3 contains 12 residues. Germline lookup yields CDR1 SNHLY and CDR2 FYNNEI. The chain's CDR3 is CATSGITGELFF. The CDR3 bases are TGTGCCACTTCGGGGATCACCGGGGAGCTGTTTTTT.

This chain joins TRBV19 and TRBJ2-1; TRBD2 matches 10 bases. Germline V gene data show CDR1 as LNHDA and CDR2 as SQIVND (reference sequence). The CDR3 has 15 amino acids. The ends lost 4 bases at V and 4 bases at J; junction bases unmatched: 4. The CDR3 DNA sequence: TGTGCCAGTAGTAGGACTAGCGGTACATACAATGAGCAGTTCTTC. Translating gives CASSRTSGTYNEQFF.